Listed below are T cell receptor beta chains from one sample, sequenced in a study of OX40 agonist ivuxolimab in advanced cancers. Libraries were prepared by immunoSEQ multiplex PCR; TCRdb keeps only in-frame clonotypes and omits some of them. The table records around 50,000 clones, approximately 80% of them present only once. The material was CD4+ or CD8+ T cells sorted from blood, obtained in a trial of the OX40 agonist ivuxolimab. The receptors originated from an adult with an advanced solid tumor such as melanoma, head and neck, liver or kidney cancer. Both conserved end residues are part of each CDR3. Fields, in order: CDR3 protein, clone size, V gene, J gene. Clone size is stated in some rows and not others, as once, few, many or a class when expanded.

CASRRRISGTLKDQPQHF	-	TRBV28	TRBJ1-5
CASNPSTGGKETQYF	-	TRBV5-1	TRBJ2-5
CASSLAQIKSTEAFF	-	TRBV5-1	TRBJ1-1
CASIPLRGEAFF	-	TRBV6-5	TRBJ1-1
CASQGANQPQHF	few	TRBV2	TRBJ1-5
CATSRGPGQGGHEQFF	-	TRBV15	TRBJ2-1
CASSSSYGYTF	once	TRBV5-1	TRBJ1-2
CAISDRGLNYEQYF	-	TRBV10-3	TRBJ2-7
CASSHPLRDFNNEQFF	-	TRBV4-2	TRBJ2-1
CASSNTSGRDEQYF	-	TRBV21-1	TRBJ2-7
CASSYGEDSPLHF	-	TRBV6-6	TRBJ1-6
CASSYGGKAFF	-	TRBV6-5	TRBJ1-1
CASSKSGSYEQYF	-	TRBV6-6	TRBJ2-7
CASSLVGLGDTQYF	-	TRBV7-8	TRBJ2-3
CASSLAVGSGANVLTF	few	TRBV7-9	TRBJ2-6
CARSFGSGACEQYF	-	TRBV5-3	TRBJ2-7
CAWTQGAHGYTF	-	TRBV30	TRBJ1-2
CASSLSLLGNQPQHF	-	TRBV27	TRBJ1-5
CASSGQSTSGNTIYF	-	TRBV6-1	TRBJ1-3
CATSRDHGGTEAFF	few	TRBV15	TRBJ1-1
CASSESGLVRIAKNNEQFF	-	TRBV2	TRBJ2-1
CASRGTSGRYEQYF	-	TRBV2	TRBJ2-7
CASSLEGGRYEQYF	-	TRBV4-2	TRBJ2-7